The source of this T cell receptor (beta chain) is a study of blood T cell repertoires in COVID-19 (dated by TCRdb to 2019 to 2021). As for the study more broadly: Samples covering the acute and convalescent phases of COVID-19 were provided by collaborators in the United States, Italy and Spain. The material from the prospective study consisted of cDNA or gDNA derived from T cells, B-cell-depleted T cells, or PBMCs. Deeply sampled blood TCRbeta repertoires from subjects exposed to, actively infected with, or recovered from COVID-19 were included in the dataset. The repertoires were made available in a free public database intended to serve as a resource for research on the immune response to SARS-CoV-2. Samples were obtained from the ongoing ImmuneRACE study (first 160 participants) and from about 1,300 subjects provided by 6 global collaborators. A de-identified subject ID, COVID-19 status, age in years and sex were almost always included in the sample metadata. Where HLA class I and class II types were available, the types were taken from metadata supplied by the sample provider, not from assay-based typing. Overall study outcomes, separate from this receptor: How much clinical and demographic metadata was included differed by source and by participant, and the metadata was provided uncurated.

The immunoSEQ Assay, a bias-controlled multiplex PCR, was used to amplify TCRbeta CDR3 regions from genomic DNA. Per the source publication's procedure: Nucleated cell counts per sample were estimated from amplification of reference gene primers within the assay. Sequence reads were collapsed and filtered to measure the absolute abundance of every unique TCRbeta CDR3 rearrangement. For each sample, productive Simpson clonality was calculated as the square root of Simpson's diversity index over productive rearrangements. TCRdb took this table from immuneACCESS and kept in-frame rearrangements with V and J called. Such tables lack part of the clones; where checked against another copy, unresolved V genes explain under half of the gap, and the rest is unexplained. V and J calls and clone size follow that table, whereas D and trimming were derived from the DNA. For this sample the table gives about 160,000 clones, of which 85% to 95% were detected only once. Jointly, the top ten make up nearly 0.55% of the sample.

The collaborating institutions used their own protocols to collect whole blood in K2EDTA tubes. Collaborator samples were shipped for TCRbeta analysis as frozen whole blood, isolated PBMCs, or DNA extracted from either sample type. Reading from cysteine to phenylalanine, the CDR3 counts 16 amino acids. Solely the CDR3 DNA is kept, with 48 bases framed from the first base. The CDR1 and CDR2 encoded by the germline V gene are LGHNA and YSLEER. Clipping removes 4 bases from V and 4 bases from J, with 8 as the unmatched junction base count. A remark on this clone: The clone's antigen remains unknown. No qualities accompany the bases; no much larger clone lies one base away.

The receptor was isolated from a middle-aged man with acute or convalescent COVID-19. Material: peripheral blood. This sequence uses TRBV4-3 and TRBJ2-3; TRBD1 agrees with 10 junctional bases. The CDR3: CASSPGGDRGADTQYF. The nucleotide sequence is TGCGCCAGCAGCCCGGGAGGGGACAGGGGCGCAGATACGCAGTATTTT.